This section outlines one TCR beta chain sequence together with its context. Its antigen remains unidentified. Germline values: CDR1 SGHTA, CDR2 FQGTGA. With 5 bases clipped from V and 10 bases from J, the junction kept 10 bases outside the gene matches. CDR3 length equals 13 residues. This sample stems from a study of T cell responses to AZD1222 COVID-19 vaccine. Findings of the study overall: Reports indicate that nearly half of spike-specific TCRs are directed at unmutated variant regions. Donors were largely white British and mainly female; clonal diversity was possibly underestimated.

This table comes from immunoSEQ multiplex PCR, and its TCRdb copy is limited to in-frame clones, with some not included. The sample contains some 150,000 clones, just over 90% of which appear only once. The chain is built from TRBV7-3 and TRBJ1-2; 7 bases are a match to TRBD1. This TCR came from an adult in good health. The input for sequencing was peripheral blood, taken on day 0 of MenACWY control vaccination. The DNA for the CDR3 is TGTGCCAGCAGCCCCGACAGGGCAATCCCCTACACCTTC. Its protein is CASSPDRAIPYTF.